Sequencing of this T cell receptor beta chain was carried out in a study of T cells in Graves' hyperthyroidism and ophthalmopathy (dated by TCRdb to the late 2010s). The study in broad terms: Peripheral blood samples were taken at initial diagnosis, before any treatment was given. TCR Vbeta CDR3 sequencing of 130 to 150 peripheral blood samples (under 45 ophthalmopathy, 75 to 80 hyperthyroidism and roughly 17 progressor patients) is reported in the paper. TCR V-J signatures able to tell the groups apart were searched for in a discovery cohort of some 97 patients, of whom more than 40 had Graves' ophthalmopathy and some 60 had stable Graves' hyperthyroidism. For training and testing, the 100 or so patients in the discovery cohort were randomly divided in a 7:3 ratio. Following sampling, methimazole starting at 30 mg daily was given to hyperthyroidism patients, and high-dose intravenous methylprednisolone was given to ophthalmopathy patients. An independent validation cohort of around 19 hyperthyroidism patients and over 15 patients who later progressed to ophthalmopathy tested prospective prediction of ophthalmopathy. In six Graves' hyperthyroidism patients, the study also compared T-cell repertoires from thyroid tissue with T-cell repertoires from blood.

Study-level results and caveats: Sample size was not statistically predetermined, and investigators were not blinded to group allocation. Most expanded thyroid clonotypes (frequency above 0.001) were also detected in blood, a finding suggesting that blood repertoires may reflect thyroid immune responses. During validation, the model predicted progression to ophthalmopathy a median of around six months ahead of onset, with just under 71% sensitivity and around 73% specificity. Ophthalmopathy was separated from stable hyperthyroidism by a 13 V-J signature model, with around 88% sensitivity and about 81% specificity obtained in cross-validation and 80%/75% obtained in testing.

This clonotype was counted ten times or more. The antigen it binds to is not known. Base qualities are not provided; no much larger clone lies one nucleotide away. Moderately to severely active disease, a Clinical Activity Score of at least 3, a NOSPECS grade of at least 4, and a duration under 3 months were present in ophthalmopathy patients. Patients with uncontrolled infections, other autoimmune diseases, pregnancy or lactation were excluded. Clinical symptoms, serum thyroxine and TRAb, thyroid ultrasound, and orbital computed tomography formed the basis for the diagnoses. PBMCs were isolated from 7.5 to 10 ml of fresh peripheral blood by Ficoll-Paque density gradient centrifugation. Total RNA was extracted with Trizol reagent, and quality was checked on an Agilent 2100 Bioanalyzer. The TCR beta CDR3 regions were amplified from the RNA transcripts. A first-round RT-PCR of the TCR CDR3 used the HTBI primer set with the Qiagen OneStep RT-PCR kit. Libraries were constructed in a second round of multiplex PCR, after which size selection and purification were carried out. The libraries were sequenced on an Illumina HiSeq2000 using paired-end 100 bp reads. In the original analysis: SOAPnuke was used to process the raw data, removing reads that contained adapters or uncalled bases, had a mean Phred below 15, or lacked an exact match to the constant primer or identifier. High-quality paired reads were merged using COPE v1.2.5, and each unique nucleotide sequence was defined as a clonotype. Clonotypes were aligned to IMGT TRBV, TRBD and TRBJ reference segments using MiTCR v1.1. The analysis included only V-J combinations with a frequency above 0.0001, which together covered approximately 99% of the repertoires. The TCS score was defined as F50 (clonal expansion) divided by E x V (chaos), with BLOSUM62-based TCRdist calculated between CDR3 peptides within each V-J. Welch's t-statistics and random forest reduced roughly 540 V-J features to 10 to 15, which were used in a naive Bayes classifier (R e1071). TCRdb trimmed the raw reads at Q25, called clones with MiXCR and kept productive beta chains. Each CDR3 protein appears once, grouped with its most common genes and DNA. The V and J calls come from TCRdb's annotation, not from the publication. The sample has hundreds of thousands of distinct CDR3 sequences on record, about 14% of them singletons. The ten top clones hold about an eighth of the sample.

In the germline V gene, CDR1 corresponds to SGHAT and CDR2 to FQNNGV. The CDR3 holds 12 amino acids from the cysteine to the phenylalanine. CDR3 DNA only is kept here, 36 bases in frame from base 1. Trimming costs V 3 bases and J 8 bases, and their ends lie 10 bases apart. The receptor was derived from a woman aged 45-60 years with Graves' ophthalmopathy. The chain employs TRBV11-2 and TRBJ1-2; the D gene is perhaps TRBD1, from 5 matching bases. Sequenced input: blood. DNA sequence: TGTGCCAGCAGCTTTCGGGGGGAGGGCTACACCTTC. It specifies CASSFRGEGYTF.